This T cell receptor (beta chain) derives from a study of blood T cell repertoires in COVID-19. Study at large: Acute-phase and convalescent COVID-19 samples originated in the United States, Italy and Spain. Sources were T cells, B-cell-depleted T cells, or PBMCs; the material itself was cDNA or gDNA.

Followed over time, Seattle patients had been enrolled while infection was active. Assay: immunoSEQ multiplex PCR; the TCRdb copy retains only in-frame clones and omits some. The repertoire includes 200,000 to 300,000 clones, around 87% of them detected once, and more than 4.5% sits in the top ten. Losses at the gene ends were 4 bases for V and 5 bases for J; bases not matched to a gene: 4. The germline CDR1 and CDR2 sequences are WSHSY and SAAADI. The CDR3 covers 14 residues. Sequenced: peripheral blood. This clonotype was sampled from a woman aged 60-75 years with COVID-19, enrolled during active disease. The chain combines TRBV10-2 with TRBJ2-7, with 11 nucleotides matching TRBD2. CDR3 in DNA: TGCGCCAGCAGTGTGACTAGCGGGAACCACGAGCAGTACTTC. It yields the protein CASSVTSGNHEQYF.